The 31 T cell receptor beta chains in this list originate from one sample, sequenced in a study of blood T cell repertoires in COVID-19. The method was immunoSEQ multiplex PCR; TCRdb's version includes in-frame clones alone and lacks a portion of them. This table has 150,000 to 200,000 clones, 78% appearing once. Sequencing was performed on peripheral blood. The source of these receptors is a woman older than 75 with acute or convalescent COVID-19.

This clone appeared a few times. The chain recombines TRBV6-5 with TRBJ1-2, with TRBD1 identical over 7 bases. Looked up from germline, CDR1 is MNHEY and CDR2 is SVGAGI. The CDR3 totals 16 residues. Trimming took 0 bases from V and 2 from J; bases not matched to a gene: 6. The CDR3 reads CASSYSTAGGNYGYTF. Here the CDR3 DNA reads TGTGCCAGCAGTTACTCGACTGCAGGGGGGAACTATGGCTACACCTTC.

The CDR3: CASSPPATGPAKNIQYF. CDR3 DNA: TGTGCCAGCTCACCACCAGCTACAGGACCAGCCAAAAACATTCAGTACTTC. The chain couples TRBV18 to TRBJ2-4; D is perhaps TRBD1 (5 bases). CDR1 is KGHSH, CDR2 LQKENI, per germline. The CDR3 is 17 amino acids. Trimming stripped 0 bases from V and 0 bases from J, with 12 bases between.

A few counts support this clone. The V gene is TRBV27, the J gene TRBJ1-6; 7 bases line up with TRBD1. J gave up 5 bases and V 3 bases, and 13 bases lay outside the gene matches. The CDR3 consists of 18 residues. Germline CDR1 reads MNHEY; CDR2 reads SMNVEV (reference sequence). This chain's CDR3 is CASSFSHPGTENNSPLHF. CDR3 coding DNA: TGTGCCAGCAGTTTCTCTCATCCCGGGACAGAGAATAATTCACCCCTCCACTTT.

The chain recombines TRBV7-2 with TRBJ1-1; 8 nucleotides match TRBD1. This CDR3 has 15 residues. CDR1 and CDR2 from the germline V gene are SGHTA and FQGNSA. The J segment lost 1 base and the V segment lost 3 bases, leaving 4 bases of the junction unmatched. The CDR3: CASSFRTGWNTEAFF. CDR3 DNA: TGTGCCAGCAGCTTCAGGACAGGGTGGAACACTGAAGCTTTCTTT. Full variable domain (rest looked up from reference TRBV7-2 and TRBJ1-1): GAGVSQSPSNKVTEKGKDVELRCDPISGHTALYWYRQSLGQGLEFLIYFQGNSAPDKSGLPSDRFSAERTGGSVSTLTIQRTQQEDSAVYLCASSFRTGWNTEAFFGQGTRLTVV.

This clone was seen a few times. The rearrangement links TRBV28 to TRBJ2-6; TRBD1 is a possible D gene (5 bases). CDR1 and CDR2 (germline): MDHEN, SYDVKM. The CDR3 runs to 15 residues. V gave up 4 bases and J gave up 2 bases, with 9 bases separating them. CDR3: CASSSTAAGANVLTF. DNA for the CDR3: TGTGCCAGCAGTTCGACAGCAGCTGGGGCCAACGTCCTGACTTTC.

The V call is TRBV28, the J call TRBJ1-5; 8 bases map to TRBD1. Germline assignment: CDR1 MDHEN and CDR2 SYDVKM. Germline trimming cut 6 bases from V and 1 base from J; bases unmatched to any gene: 8. The CDR3 sequence is 16 residues long. CDR3: CASRHQHRGSNQPQHF. The CDR3 nucleotides read TGTGCCAGCAGGCATCAACACAGGGGGAGCAATCAGCCCCAGCATTTT. The full variable domain, completed using reference TRBV28 and TRBJ1-5, is DVKVTQSSRYLVKRTGEKVFLECVQDMDHENMFWYRQDPGLGLRLIYFSYDVKMKEKGDIPEGYSVSREKKERFSLILESASTNQTSMYLCASRHQHRGSNQPQHFGDGTRLSIL.

There are many counts of this clone. One end of the junction does not line up with germline, which may come from a read error. The chain is built from TRBV27 and TRBJ1-2, with 8 bases lining up with TRBD1. Germline V gene sequence: CDR1 MNHEY, CDR2 SMNVEV (reference sequence). The CDR3 runs 9 residues. CDR3 protein: CASPGRGPF. The CDR3 region has the DNA TGTGCCAGCCCGGGCAGGGGGCCCTTC.

This rearrangement joins TRBV3-1 (or the pseudogene TRBV3-2) to TRBJ1-3; D is uncertain. V was clipped by 1 base and J by 2 bases, with 6 bases between them. CDR1 and CDR2 (germline): LGHDT, YNNKEL (reference sequence). The CDR3 is 14 amino acids. The CDR3 DNA follows: TGTGCCAGCAGCCAAGCGGGGACTGGAAACACCATATATTTT. Translating it yields CASSQAGTGNTIYF.

The chain couples TRBV5-6 to TRBJ2-5; D is undetermined. The germline V and J ends were trimmed by 0 bases and 5 bases, with 5 bases remaining between them. This CDR3 is built from 12 residues. CDR1 and CDR2 (germline): SGHDT, YYEEEE. DNA of the CDR3: TGTGCCAGCAGCTTGGCGGAGGAGACCCAGTACTTC. Translating it yields CASSLAEETQYF.

This clone has only a few counts. The V gene is TRBV4-1, the J gene TRBJ2-2, with D tentatively TRBD1 (6 bases). The germline gives CDR1 MGHRA, CDR2 YSYEKL. V lost 4 bases and J lost 2, with 8 bases in between. The CDR3 consists of 14 residues. CDR3 in DNA: TGCGCCAGCAGCCCCAGGGGAAACACCGGGGAGCTGTTTTTT. Translated, it gives CASSPRGNTGELFF.

The rearrangement uses TRBV19 and TRBJ1-2; 9 nucleotides line up with TRBD1. CDR1 and CDR2 (germline): LNHDA, SQIVND (reference sequence). This CDR3 comprises 15 residues. The junction had 10 bases not matched to a gene; V was cut back by 4 bases and J by 7 bases. DNA of the CDR3: TGTGCCAGTAGTACGGGACAGGGTTTGTCGGGTGGCTACACCTTC. This translates into CASSTGQGLSGGYTF.

The chain is built from TRBV9 and TRBJ2-1, with TRBD2 matching over 7 bases. The germline V gene encodes CDR1 SGDLS and CDR2 YYNGEE. The length of the CDR3 is 16 residues. V was pared by 0 bases and J by 2 bases, with 5 bases of the junction left unmatched. In nucleotides, the CDR3 is TGTGCCAGCAGCGTAGATCCTAGCGGCGCCTACAATGAGCAGTTCTTC. The encoded protein is CASSVDPSGAYNEQFF.

The chain is built from TRBV30 and TRBJ1-1; a possible D gene is TRBD1 (6 bases). The germline gives CDR1 GTSNPN, CDR2 SVGIG (reference sequence). Trimming removed 3 bases at V and 1 base at J, with 9 bases between. The CDR3 spans 13 residues. CDR3 sequence: CAWSGTPNTEAFF. CDR3 DNA: TGTGCCTGGAGCGGGACACCGAACACTGAAGCTTTCTTT. Looking up the rest from reference TRBV30 and TRBJ1-1 gives the full variable domain: SQTIHQWPATLVQPVGSPLSLECTVEGTSNPNLYWYRQAAGRGLQLLFYSVGIGQISSEVPQNLSASRPQDRQFILSSKKLLLSDSGFYLCAWSGTPNTEAFFGQGTRLTVV.

This clone has only one observation. This rearrangement joins TRBV5-4 to TRBJ2-1, with D perhaps matching TRBD2 (6 bases). V was trimmed by 4 bases and J by 1 base, leaving 9 bases between them. The CDR3 is 14 amino acids. Germline lookup yields CDR1 SGHNT and CDR2 YYREEE (reference sequence). The CDR3 coding sequence is TGTGCCAGCAGCGGCCTAGCGTCCTACAATGAGCAGTTCTTC. It translates to CASSGLASYNEQFF.

The chain joins TRBV5-1 to TRBJ2-1; D remains ambiguous. Trimming took 4 bases from V and 0 from J, leaving 14 bases between them. CDR3 size: 16 residues. CDR1 is SGHRS, CDR2 YFSETQ, per germline. CDR3 in DNA: TGCGCCAGCAGCCTTCGACAACTCAGCTCCTACAATGAGCAGTTCTTC. Encoded protein: CASSLRQLSSYNEQFF.

This clone has only one observation. V and J are TRBV2 and TRBJ2-5; TRBD2 aligns across 8 bases. The germline V gene has CDR1 SNHLY and CDR2 FYNNEI. The CDR3 is made up of 13 amino acids. J was trimmed by 1 base and V by 9 bases; bases with no gene match: 4. CDR3 residues: CASIGTSQETQYF. CDR3 sequence (DNA): TGTGCCAGTATAGGGACTAGCCAAGAGACCCAGTACTTC.

The rearrangement links TRBV5-1 to TRBJ1-1; D is unclear. Germline V gives CDR1 SGHRS, CDR2 YFSETQ. V was trimmed by 4 bases and J by 1 base, leaving 11 bases between them. The CDR3 extends over 14 amino acids. The CDR3 protein is CASSNSDPNTEAFF. In nucleotides, the CDR3 is TGCGCCAGCAGCAACAGTGACCCGAACACTGAAGCTTTCTTT.

In nucleotides, the CDR3 is TGTGCCAGCAGTTCCTATGGGGACAGGCCTCTAGCCAAAAACATTCAGTACTTC. Its protein is CASSSYGDRPLAKNIQYF. The chain recombines TRBV28 with TRBJ2-4; TRBD1 aligns across 8 bases. CDR1 MDHEN and CDR2 SYDVKM come from the germline V gene. V was clipped by 4 bases and J by 0 bases; unmatched bases: 11. The length of the CDR3 is 18 residues.

The rearrangement links TRBV18 to TRBJ2-3, with D possibly being TRBD2 (6 bases). CDR3 length: 13 residues. CDR1 is KGHSH and CDR2 is LQKENI in the germline V gene. Deletions cut 0 bases from V and 5 bases from J, with 6 bases between. The CDR3 DNA reads as TGTGCCAGCTCACCACCGGGGGGAGATACGCAGTATTTT. Translating it yields CASSPPGGDTQYF.

The rearrangement joins TRBV7-8 to TRBJ2-7; maybe TRBD1 (5 bases). V dropped 5 bases and J dropped 3 bases, with 11 bases sitting between them. Germline V gives CDR1 SGHVS, CDR2 FQNEAQ. This CDR3 has 13 amino acids. CDR3 sequence: CASSPGLDYEQYF. The CDR3 DNA follows: TGTGCCAGCAGCCCAGGGCTAGACTACGAGCAGTACTTC.

The genes are TRBV7-2 and TRBJ2-7; D perhaps matches TRBD2 (6 bases). The V gene lost 0 bases and the J gene lost 1 base, with 7 bases spanning the gap. This CDR3 has 14 amino acids. Germline V lookup: CDR1 SGHTA, CDR2 FQGNSA. The DNA of the CDR3 is TGTGCCAGCAGCTTAGCGCGGGGTTCCTACGAGCAGTACTTC. It codes for CASSLARGSYEQYF.

The chain has TRBV12-3 or TRBV12-4 and TRBJ1-3; unclear D gene. This CDR3 contains 12 residues. Trimming stripped 6 bases from V and 8 bases from J, with 11 bases between. DNA of the CDR3: TGTGCCAGCAGCCAAAAGGAGGACACCATATATTTT. Translation gives CASSQKEDTIYF.

The J gene is TRBJ2-1, the V gene TRBV28; 7 bases align to TRBD2. The CDR3 is 14 amino acids. From germline, CDR1 is MDHEN and CDR2 SYDVKM. Trimming took 6 bases from V and 8 from J; bases not matched to a gene: 10. CDR3 sequence (DNA): TGTGCCAGCAGCCCCCCGGGGGGTATCTATGAGCAGTTCTTC. This sequence encodes CASSPPGGIYEQFF.

V gene TRBV28 combines with J gene TRBJ2-7, with a tentative D call TRBD2 (5 bases). CDR3 size: 12 residues. Germline lookup yields CDR1 MDHEN and CDR2 SYDVKM. V lost 6 bases to trimming and J lost 2 bases, with 8 bases between them. The CDR3 reads CASRTTAYEQYF. CDR3 nucleotides: TGTGCCAGCAGGACTACCGCCTACGAGCAGTACTTC. Complete variable domain (other parts from reference TRBV28 and TRBJ2-7): DVKVTQSSRYLVKRTGEKVFLECVQDMDHENMFWYRQDPGLGLRLIYFSYDVKMKEKGDIPEGYSVSREKKERFSLILESASTNQTSMYLCASRTTAYEQYFGPGTRLTVT.

The chain recombines TRBV7-9 with TRBJ2-1; 8 nucleotides line up with TRBD2. Germline trimming cut 5 bases from V and 3 bases from J; bases unmatched to any gene: 15. CDR1 is SEHNR, CDR2 FQNEAQ, per germline (reference sequence). The CDR3 runs to 18 residues. DNA for the CDR3: TGTGCCAGCAGCCGGATAAGCGGGAGTCGTCTTGACTACAATGAGCAGTTCTTC. Translation: CASSRISGSRLDYNEQFF.

The chain recombines TRBV27 with TRBJ1-1; D not certain. CDR3 size: 15 residues. Germline CDR1 and CDR2: MNHEY and SMNVEV (reference sequence). The V end was cut by 6 bases, the J end by 3 bases, with 17 bases between. The CDR3 nucleotides are TGTGCCAGCAGCTCCTCAAGCGGCGGTTACACTGAAGCTTTCTTT. It encodes CASSSSSGGYTEAFF.

The rearrangement joins TRBV6-1 to TRBJ1-2; perhaps TRBD1 as D (5 bases). This CDR3 spans 15 amino acids. V was clipped by 1 base and J by 4 bases, with 13 bases between them. CDR1 is MNHNS and CDR2 is SASEGT in the germline V gene. The CDR3 DNA follows: TGTGCCAGCAGTGAAGGGGGGGGTAGCTCCTATGGCTACACCTTC. This sequence encodes CASSEGGGSSYGYTF.

This clone appeared a single time. The J gene is TRBJ1-1, the V gene TRBV29-1; tentative D call: TRBD1 (6 bases). Germline values: CDR1 SQVTM, CDR2 ANQGSEA. This CDR3 comprises 14 residues. V lost 3 bases to trimming and J lost 0 bases, with 11 bases between them. The CDR3 nucleotides read TGCAGCGTTGAGAAAGGACAGCTGAACACTGAAGCTTTCTTT. It yields the protein CSVEKGQLNTEAFF.

This chain uses TRBV5-1 with TRBJ2-2; weak D call: TRBD1 (9 bases). This CDR3 has 23 amino acids. Between the trimmed V and J ends, which lost 4 bases and 4 bases, there was a span of 38 bases. Germline loops: CDR1 SGHRS, CDR2 YFSETQ. The CDR3 DNA sequence: TGCGCCAGCAGCCTTGCCGGGACAGGGTCTAGAGCGGGAGTTTCCCCGGGCACCGGGGAGCTGTTTTTT. This gives the protein CASSLAGTGSRAGVSPGTGELFF.

This clone was recorded only once. The chain carries TRBV4-2 and TRBJ1-5, with D possibly TRBD1 on 6 matching bases. The V and J ends lost 5 bases and 3 bases respectively, with 11 bases between them. Germline V lookup: CDR1 LGHNA, CDR2 YNFKEQ. The length of the CDR3 is 14 residues. The CDR3 DNA follows: TGTGCCAGCAGCAACGCAGGGGACAATCAGCCCCAGCATTTT. Translated, it gives CASSNAGDNQPQHF.

V and J are TRBV6-5 and TRBJ1-5; D not resolved. CDR1 MNHEY and CDR2 SVGAGI come from the germline V gene. The CDR3 has 13 residues. V dropped 8 bases and J dropped 5 bases, with 13 bases sitting between them. The CDR3 spells CASCAGRDQPQHF. The CDR3, as DNA: TGTGCCAGCTGCGCCGGTCGAGATCAGCCCCAGCATTTT.